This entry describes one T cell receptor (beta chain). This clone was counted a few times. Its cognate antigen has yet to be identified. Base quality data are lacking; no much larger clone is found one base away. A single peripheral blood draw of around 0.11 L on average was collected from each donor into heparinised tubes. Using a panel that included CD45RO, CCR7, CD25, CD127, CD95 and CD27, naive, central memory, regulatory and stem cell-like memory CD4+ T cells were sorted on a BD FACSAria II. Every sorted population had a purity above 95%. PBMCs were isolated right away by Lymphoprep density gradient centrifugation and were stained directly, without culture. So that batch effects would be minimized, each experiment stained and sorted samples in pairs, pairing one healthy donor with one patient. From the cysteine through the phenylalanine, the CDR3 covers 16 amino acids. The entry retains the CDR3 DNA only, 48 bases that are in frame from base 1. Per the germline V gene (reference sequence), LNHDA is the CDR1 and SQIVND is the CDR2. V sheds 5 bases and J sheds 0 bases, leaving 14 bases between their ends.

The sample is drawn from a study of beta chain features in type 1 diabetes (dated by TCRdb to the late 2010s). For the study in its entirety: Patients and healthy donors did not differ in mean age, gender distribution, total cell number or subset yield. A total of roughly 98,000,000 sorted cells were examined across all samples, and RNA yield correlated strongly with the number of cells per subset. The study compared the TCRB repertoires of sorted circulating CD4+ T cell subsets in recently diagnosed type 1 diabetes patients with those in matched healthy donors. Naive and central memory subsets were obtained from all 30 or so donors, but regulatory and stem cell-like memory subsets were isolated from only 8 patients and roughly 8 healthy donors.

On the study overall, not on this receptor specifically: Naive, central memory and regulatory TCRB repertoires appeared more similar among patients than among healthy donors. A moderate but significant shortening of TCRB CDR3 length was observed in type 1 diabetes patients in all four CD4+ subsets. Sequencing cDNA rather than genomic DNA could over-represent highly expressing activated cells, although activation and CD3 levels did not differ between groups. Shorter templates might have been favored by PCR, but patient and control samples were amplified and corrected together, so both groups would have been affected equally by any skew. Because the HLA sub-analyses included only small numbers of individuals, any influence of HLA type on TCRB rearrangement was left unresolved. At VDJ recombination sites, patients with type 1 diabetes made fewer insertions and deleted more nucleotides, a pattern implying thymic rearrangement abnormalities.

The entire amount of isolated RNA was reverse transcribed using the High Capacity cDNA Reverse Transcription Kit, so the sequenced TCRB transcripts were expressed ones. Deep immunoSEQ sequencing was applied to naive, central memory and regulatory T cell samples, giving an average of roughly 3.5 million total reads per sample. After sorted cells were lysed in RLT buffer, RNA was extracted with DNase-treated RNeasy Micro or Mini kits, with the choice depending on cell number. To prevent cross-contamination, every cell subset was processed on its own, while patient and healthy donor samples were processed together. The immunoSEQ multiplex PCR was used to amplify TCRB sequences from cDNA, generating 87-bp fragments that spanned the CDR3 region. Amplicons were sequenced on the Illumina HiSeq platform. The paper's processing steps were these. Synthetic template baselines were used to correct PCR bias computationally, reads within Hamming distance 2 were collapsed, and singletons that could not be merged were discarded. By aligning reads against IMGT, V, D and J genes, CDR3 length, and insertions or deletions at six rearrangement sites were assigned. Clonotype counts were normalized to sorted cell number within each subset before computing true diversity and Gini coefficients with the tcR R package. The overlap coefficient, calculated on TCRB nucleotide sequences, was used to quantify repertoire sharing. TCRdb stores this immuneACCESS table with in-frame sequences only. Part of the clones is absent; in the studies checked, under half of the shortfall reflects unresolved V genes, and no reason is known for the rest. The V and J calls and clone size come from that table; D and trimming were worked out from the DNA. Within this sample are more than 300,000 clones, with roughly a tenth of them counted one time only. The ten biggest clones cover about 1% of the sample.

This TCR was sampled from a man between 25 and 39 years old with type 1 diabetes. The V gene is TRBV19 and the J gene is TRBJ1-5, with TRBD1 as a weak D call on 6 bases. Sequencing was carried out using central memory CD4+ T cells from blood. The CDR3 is CASSVRTANSNQPQHF. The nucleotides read TGTGCCAGTAGTGTCAGGACAGCAAATAGCAATCAGCCCCAGCATTTT.